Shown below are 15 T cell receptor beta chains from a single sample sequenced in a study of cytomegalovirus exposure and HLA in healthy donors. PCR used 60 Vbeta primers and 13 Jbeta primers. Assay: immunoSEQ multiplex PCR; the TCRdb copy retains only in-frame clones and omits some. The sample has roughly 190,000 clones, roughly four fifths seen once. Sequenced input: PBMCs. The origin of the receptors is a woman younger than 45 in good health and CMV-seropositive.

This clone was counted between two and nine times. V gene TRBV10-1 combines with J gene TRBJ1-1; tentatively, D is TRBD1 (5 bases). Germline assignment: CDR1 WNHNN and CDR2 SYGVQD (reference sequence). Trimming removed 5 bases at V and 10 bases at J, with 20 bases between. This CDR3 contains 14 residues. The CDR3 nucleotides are TGCGCCAGCAGTCCTTCCCTGGGGGGATTCGGAGCTTTCTTT. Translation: CASSPSLGGFGAFF.

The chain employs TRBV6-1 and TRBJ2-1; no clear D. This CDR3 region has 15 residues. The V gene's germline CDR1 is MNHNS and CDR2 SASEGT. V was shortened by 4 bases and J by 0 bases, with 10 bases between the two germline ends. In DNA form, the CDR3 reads TGTGCCAGCAGTGTCGGAGTTGGCTCCTACAATGAGCAGTTCTTC. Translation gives CASSVGVGSYNEQFF.

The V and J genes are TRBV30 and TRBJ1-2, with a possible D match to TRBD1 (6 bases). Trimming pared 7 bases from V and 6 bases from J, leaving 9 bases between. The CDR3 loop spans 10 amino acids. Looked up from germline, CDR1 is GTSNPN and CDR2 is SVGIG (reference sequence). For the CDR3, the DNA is TGTGCCTCACAGGGTAATGGCTACACCTTC. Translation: CASQGNGYTF.

The CDR3 sequence is CASRSTAVRTEAFF. The CDR3 region has the DNA TGCGCCAGCAGGAGTACGGCGGTAAGAACTGAAGCTTTCTTT. This chain links TRBV5-1 with TRBJ1-1; D not resolved. Germline-derived CDR1 and CDR2 are SGHRS and YFSETQ. The CDR3 spans 14 residues. V gave up 5 bases and J gave up 5 bases, with 16 bases separating them. Full variable domain (missing parts from reference TRBV5-1 and TRBJ1-1): KAGVTQTPRYLIKTRGQQVTLSCSPISGHRSVSWYQQTPGQGLQFLFEYFSETQRNKGNFPGRFSGRQFSNSRSEMNVSTLELGDSALYLCASRSTAVRTEAFFGQGTRLTVV.

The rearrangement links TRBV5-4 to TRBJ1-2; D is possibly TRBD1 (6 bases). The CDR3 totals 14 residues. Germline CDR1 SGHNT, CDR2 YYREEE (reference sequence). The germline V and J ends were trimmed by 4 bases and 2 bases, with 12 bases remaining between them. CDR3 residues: CASSNKQGNYGYTF. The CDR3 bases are TGTGCCAGCAGCAATAAACAGGGAAACTATGGCTACACCTTC.

CDR3 coding DNA: TGTGCCTGGAGCGGGAGGTGGGGATTCCGGACCCAGTACTTC. It codes for CAWSGRWGFRTQYF. The chain employs TRBV30 and TRBJ2-5; 7 nucleotides match TRBD2. From germline, CDR1 is GTSNPN and CDR2 SVGIG (reference sequence). The CDR3 totals 14 residues. Trimming at V came to 3 bases and at J to 7 bases, leaving 11 bases not matched to a gene. Full variable domain (outside the CDR3, taken from reference TRBV30 and TRBJ2-5): SQTIHQWPATLVQPVGSPLSLECTVEGTSNPNLYWYRQAAGRGLQLLFYSVGIGQISSEVPQNLSASRPQDRQFILSSKKLLLSDSGFYLCAWSGRWGFRTQYFGPGTRLLVL.

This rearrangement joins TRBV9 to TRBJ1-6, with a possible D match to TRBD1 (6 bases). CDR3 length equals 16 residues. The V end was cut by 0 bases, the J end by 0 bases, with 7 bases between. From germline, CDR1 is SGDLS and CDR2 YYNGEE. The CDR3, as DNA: TGTGCCAGCAGCGTAGGACAGGACTCCTATAATTCACCCCTCCACTTT. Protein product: CASSVGQDSYNSPLHF.

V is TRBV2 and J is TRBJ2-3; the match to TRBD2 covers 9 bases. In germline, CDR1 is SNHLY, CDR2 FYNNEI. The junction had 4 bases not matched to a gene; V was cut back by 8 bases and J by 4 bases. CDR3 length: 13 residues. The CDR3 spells CASFSGSADTQYF. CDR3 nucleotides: TGTGCCAGCTTTAGCGGGAGCGCAGATACGCAGTATTTT.

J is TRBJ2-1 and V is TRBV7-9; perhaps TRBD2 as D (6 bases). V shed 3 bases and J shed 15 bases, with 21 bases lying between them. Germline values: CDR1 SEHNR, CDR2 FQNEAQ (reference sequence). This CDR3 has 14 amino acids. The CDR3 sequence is CASSLGTGVSFGFF. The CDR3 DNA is TGTGCCAGCAGCTTGGGGACTGGGGTGTCTTTCGGGTTCTTC.

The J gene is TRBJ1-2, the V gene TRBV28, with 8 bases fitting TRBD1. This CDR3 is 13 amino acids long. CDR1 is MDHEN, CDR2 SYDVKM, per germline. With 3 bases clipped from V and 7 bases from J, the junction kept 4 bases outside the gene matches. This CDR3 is CASSLLQGVGYTF. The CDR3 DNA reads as TGTGCCAGCAGTTTGTTACAGGGGGTTGGCTACACCTTC.

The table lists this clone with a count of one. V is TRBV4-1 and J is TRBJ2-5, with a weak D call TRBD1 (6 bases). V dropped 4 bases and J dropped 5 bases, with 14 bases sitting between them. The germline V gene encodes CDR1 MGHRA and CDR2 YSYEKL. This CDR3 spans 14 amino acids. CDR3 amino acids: CASSRTVNDETQYF. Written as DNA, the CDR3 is TGCGCCAGCAGCCGGACAGTTAACGATGAGACCCAGTACTTC.

The DNA for the CDR3 is TGTGCCAGCAGCGTAGCAGGGGTAAGGACAGATACGCAGTATTTT. Translated: CASSVAGVRTDTQYF. The chain is built from TRBV9 and TRBJ2-3, with a tentative D call TRBD1 (6 bases). The ends were cut back, 0 bases at V and 3 bases at J, with 11 bases in the middle. CDR1 and CDR2 from the germline V gene are SGDLS and YYNGEE. The CDR3 is 15 amino acids. Variable domain in full (rest from reference TRBV9 and TRBJ2-3): DSGVTQTPKHLITATGQRVTLRCSPRSGDLSVYWYQQSLDQGLQFLIQYYNGEERAKGNILERFSAQQFPDLHSELNLSSLELGDSALYFCASSVAGVRTDTQYFGPGTRLTVL.

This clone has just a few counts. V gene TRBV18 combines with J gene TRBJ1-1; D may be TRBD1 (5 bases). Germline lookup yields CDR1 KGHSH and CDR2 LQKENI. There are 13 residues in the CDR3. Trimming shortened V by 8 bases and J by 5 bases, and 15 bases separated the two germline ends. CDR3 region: CASLTGGWTEAFF. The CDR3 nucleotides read TGTGCCAGCCTCACCGGGGGTTGGACTGAAGCTTTCTTT.

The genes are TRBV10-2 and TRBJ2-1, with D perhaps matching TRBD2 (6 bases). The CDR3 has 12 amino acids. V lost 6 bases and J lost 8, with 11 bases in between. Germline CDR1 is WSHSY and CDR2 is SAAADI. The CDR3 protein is CASSWGDHEQFF. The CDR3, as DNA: TGCGCCAGCAGCTGGGGGGATCATGAGCAGTTCTTC.

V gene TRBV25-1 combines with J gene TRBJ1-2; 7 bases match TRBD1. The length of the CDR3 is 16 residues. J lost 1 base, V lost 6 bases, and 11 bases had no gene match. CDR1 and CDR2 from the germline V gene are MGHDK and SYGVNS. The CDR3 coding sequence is TGTGCCAGCAGCCTTGCCGGGACAGCCAATAACTATGGCTACACCTTC. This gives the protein CASSLAGTANNYGYTF.